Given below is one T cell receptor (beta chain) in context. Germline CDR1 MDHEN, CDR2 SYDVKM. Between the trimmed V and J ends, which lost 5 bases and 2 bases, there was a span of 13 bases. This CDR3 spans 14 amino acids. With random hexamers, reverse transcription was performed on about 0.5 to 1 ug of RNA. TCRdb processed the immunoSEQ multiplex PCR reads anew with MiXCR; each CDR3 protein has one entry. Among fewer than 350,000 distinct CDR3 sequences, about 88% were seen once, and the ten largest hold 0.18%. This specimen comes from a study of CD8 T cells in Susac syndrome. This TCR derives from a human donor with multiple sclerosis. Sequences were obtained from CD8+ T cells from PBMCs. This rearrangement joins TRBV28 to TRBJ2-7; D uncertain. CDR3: CASSPLGVAYEQYF. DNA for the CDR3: TGTGCCAGCAGTCCCCTGGGCGTCGCCTACGAGCAGTACTTC.